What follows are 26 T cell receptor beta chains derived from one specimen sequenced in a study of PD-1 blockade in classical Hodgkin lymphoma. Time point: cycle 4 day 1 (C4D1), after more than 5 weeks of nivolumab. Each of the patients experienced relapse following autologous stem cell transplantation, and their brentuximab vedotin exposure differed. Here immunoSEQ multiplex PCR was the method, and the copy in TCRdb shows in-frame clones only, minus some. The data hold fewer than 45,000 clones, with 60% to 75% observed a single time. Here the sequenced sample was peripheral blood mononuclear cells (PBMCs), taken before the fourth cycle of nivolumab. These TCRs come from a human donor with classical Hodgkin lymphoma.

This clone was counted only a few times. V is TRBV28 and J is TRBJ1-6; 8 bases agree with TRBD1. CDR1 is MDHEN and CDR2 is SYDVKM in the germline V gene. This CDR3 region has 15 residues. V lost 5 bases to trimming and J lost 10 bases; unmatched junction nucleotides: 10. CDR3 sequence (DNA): TGTGCCAGCAGTCTCTCGGACAGGGAGGCGTCACCCCTCCACTTT. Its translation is CASSLSDREASPLHF.

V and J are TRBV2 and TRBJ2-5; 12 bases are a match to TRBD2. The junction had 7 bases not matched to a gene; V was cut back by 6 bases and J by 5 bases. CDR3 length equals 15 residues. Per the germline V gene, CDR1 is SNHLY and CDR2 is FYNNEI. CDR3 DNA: TGTGCCAGCAGCACTACTAGCGGGGGGTTGGAGACCCAGTACTTC. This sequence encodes CASSTTSGGLETQYF.

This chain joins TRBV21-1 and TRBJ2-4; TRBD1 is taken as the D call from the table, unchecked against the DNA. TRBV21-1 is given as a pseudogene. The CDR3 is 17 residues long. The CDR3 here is CASRQGPNREAKNIQYF. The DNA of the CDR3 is TGTGCCAGCAGACAGGGGCCCAACCGGGAGGCCAAAAACATTCAGTACTTC.

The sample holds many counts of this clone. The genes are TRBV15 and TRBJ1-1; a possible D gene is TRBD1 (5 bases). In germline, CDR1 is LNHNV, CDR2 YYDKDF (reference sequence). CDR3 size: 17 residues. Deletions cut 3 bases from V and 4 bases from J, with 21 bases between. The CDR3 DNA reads TGTGCCACCAGCAGGACAGCTAATTCACCCCAATTCACTGAAGCTTTCTTT. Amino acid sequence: CATSRTANSPQFTEAFF.

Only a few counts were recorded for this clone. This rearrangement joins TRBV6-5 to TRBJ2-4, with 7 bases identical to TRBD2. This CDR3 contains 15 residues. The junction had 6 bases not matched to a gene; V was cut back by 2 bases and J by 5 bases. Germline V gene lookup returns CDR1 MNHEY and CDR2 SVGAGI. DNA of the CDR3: TGTGCCAGCAGTTACGTCACTAGCGACCAAAACATTCAGTACTTC. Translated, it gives CASSYVTSDQNIQYF.

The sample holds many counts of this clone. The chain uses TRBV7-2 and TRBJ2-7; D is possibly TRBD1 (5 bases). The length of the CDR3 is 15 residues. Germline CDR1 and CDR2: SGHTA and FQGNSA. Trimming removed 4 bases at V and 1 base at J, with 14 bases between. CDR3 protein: CASSSEPDSSYEQYF. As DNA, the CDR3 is TGTGCCAGCAGCTCTGAACCCGACAGTTCCTACGAGCAGTACTTC.

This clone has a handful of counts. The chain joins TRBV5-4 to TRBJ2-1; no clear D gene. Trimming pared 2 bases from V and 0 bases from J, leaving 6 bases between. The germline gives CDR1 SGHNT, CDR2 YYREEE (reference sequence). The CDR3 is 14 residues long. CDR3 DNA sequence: TGTGCCAGCAGCTTCGGTGGCTCCTACAATGAGCAGTTCTTC. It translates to CASSFGGSYNEQFF.

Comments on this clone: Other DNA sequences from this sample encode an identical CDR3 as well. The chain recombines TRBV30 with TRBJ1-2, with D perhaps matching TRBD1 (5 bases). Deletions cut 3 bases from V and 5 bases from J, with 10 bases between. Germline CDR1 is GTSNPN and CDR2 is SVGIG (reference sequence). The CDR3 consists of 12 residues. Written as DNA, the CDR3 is TGTGCCTGGAGCCCCGGGGGGTATGGCTACACCTTC. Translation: CAWSPGGYGYTF.

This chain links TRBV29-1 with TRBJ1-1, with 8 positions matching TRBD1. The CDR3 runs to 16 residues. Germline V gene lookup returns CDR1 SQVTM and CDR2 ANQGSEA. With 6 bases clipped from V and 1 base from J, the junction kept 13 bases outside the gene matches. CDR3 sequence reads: CSVAPPGQAPNTEAFF. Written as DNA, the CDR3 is TGCAGCGTCGCTCCTCCGGGACAGGCGCCGAACACTGAAGCTTTCTTT.

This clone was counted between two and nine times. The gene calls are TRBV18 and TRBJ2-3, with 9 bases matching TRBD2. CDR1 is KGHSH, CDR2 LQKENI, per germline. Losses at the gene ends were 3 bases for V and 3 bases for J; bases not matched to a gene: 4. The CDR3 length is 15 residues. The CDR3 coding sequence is TGTGCCAGCTCACCGGGGGGACTAGCAACAGATACGCAGTATTTT. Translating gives CASSPGGLATDTQYF.

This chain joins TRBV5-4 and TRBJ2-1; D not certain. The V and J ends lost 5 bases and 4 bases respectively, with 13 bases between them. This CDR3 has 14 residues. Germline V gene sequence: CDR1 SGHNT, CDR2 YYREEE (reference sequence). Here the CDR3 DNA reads TGTGCCAGCAGTTATGATCAGGCATACAATGAGCAGTTCTTC. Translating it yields CASSYDQAYNEQFF.

In nucleotides, the CDR3 is TGTGCCAGCAGCTCCCGAGCGGGCCGGCCCTACAATGAGCAGTTCTTC. It is translated as CASSSRAGRPYNEQFF. The V call is TRBV7-3, the J call TRBJ2-1; weak D call: TRBD2 (6 bases). CDR3 length: 16 residues. The V end lost 4 bases, the J end lost 2 bases, and 15 bases lay between the germline ends. CDR1 is SGHTA and CDR2 is FQGTGA in the germline V gene.

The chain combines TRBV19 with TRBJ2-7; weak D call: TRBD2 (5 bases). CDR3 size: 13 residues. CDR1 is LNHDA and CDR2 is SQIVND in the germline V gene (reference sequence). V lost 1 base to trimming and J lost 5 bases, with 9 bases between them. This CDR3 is CASSIVGSDEQYF. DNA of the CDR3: TGTGCCAGTAGTATAGTTGGGAGCGACGAGCAGTACTTC.

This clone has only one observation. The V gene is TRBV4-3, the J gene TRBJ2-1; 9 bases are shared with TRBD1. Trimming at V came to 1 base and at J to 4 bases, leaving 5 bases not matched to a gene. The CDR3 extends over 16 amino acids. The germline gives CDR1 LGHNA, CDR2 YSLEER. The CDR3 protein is CASSQVTGTGYNEQFF. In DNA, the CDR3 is TGCGCCAGCAGCCAAGTTACCGGGACAGGGTACAATGAGCAGTTCTTC.

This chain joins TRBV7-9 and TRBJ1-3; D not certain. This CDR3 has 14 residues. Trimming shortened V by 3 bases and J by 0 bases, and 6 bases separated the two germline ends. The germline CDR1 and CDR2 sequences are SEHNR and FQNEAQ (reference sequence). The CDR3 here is CASSFGFSGNTIYF. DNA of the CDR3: TGTGCCAGCAGCTTTGGTTTCTCTGGAAACACCATATATTTT. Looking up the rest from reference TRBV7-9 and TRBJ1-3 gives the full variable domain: DTGVSQNPRHKITKRGQNVTFRCDPISEHNRLYWYRQTLGQGPEFLTYFQNEAQLEKSRLLSDRFSAERPKGSFSTLEIQRTEQGDSAMYLCASSFGFSGNTIYFGEGSWLTVV.

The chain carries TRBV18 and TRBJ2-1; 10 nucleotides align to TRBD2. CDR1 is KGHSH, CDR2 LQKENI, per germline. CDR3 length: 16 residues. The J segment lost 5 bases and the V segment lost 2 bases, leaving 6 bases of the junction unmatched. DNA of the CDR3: TGTGCCAGCTCACCAGAGAATAGCGGGGGGAACAATGAGCAGTTCTTC. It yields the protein CASSPENSGGNNEQFF.

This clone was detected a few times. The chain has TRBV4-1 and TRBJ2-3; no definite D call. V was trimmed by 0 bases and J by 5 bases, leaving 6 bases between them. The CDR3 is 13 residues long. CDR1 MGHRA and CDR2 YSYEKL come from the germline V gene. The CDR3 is CASSQEGKDTQYF. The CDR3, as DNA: TGCGCCAGCAGCCAAGAGGGAAAAGATACGCAGTATTTT.

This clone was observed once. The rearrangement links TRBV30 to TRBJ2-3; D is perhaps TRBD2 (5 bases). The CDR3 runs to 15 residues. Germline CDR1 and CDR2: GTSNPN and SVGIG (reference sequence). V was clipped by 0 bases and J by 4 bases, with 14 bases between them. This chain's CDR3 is CAWSVPRGRADTQYF. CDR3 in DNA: TGTGCCTGGAGTGTACCCCGGGGAAGGGCAGATACGCAGTATTTT.

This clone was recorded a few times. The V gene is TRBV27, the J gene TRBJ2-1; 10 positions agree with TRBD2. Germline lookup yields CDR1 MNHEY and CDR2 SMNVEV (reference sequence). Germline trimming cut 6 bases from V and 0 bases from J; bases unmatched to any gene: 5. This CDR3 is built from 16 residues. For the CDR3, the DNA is TGTGCCAGCAGAACCCGACTAGCGGGCTCCTACAATGAGCAGTTCTTC. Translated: CASRTRLAGSYNEQFF.

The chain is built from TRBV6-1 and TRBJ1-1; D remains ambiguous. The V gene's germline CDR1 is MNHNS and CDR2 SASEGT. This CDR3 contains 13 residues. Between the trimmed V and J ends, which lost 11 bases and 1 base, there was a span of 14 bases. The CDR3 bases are TGTGCCGGGAGGTTGTTAGGGAACACTGAAGCTTTCTTT. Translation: CAGRLLGNTEAFF.

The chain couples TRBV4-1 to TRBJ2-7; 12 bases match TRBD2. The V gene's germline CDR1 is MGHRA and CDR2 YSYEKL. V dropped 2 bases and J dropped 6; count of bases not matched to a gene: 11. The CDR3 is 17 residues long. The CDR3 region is CASSQTPSLAGGTEQYF. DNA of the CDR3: TGCGCCAGCAGCCAAACCCCCTCACTAGCGGGAGGTACCGAGCAGTACTTC.

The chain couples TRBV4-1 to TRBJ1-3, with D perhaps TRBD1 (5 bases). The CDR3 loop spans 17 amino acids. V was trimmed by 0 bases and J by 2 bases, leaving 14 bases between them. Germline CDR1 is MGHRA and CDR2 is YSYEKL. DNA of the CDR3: TGCGCCAGCAGCCAAGATGGGGGGTTTCGCGCTGGAAACACCATATATTTT. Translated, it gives CASSQDGGFRAGNTIYF.

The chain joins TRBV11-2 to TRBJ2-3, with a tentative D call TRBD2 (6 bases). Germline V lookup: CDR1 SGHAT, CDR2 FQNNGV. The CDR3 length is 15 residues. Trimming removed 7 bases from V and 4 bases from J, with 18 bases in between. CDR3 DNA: TGTGCCAGCACCTCCGGGGGAAGGGGCGCAGATACGCAGTATTTT. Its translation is CASTSGGRGADTQYF.

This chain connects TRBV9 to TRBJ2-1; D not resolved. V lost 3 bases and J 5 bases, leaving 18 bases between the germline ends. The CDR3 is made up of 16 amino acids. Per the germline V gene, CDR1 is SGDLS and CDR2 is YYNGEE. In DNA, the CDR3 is TGTGCCAGCAGCGCCAGACATTATAGCCAAAACAATGAGCAGTTCTTC. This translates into CASSARHYSQNNEQFF.

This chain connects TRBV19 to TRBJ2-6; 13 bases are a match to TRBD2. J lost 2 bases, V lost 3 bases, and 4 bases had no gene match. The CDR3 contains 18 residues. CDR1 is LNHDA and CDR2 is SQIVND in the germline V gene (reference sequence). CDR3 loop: CASSIWGLAGTGANVLTF. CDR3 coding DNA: TGTGCCAGTAGTATCTGGGGACTAGCGGGAACTGGGGCCAACGTCCTGACTTTC.

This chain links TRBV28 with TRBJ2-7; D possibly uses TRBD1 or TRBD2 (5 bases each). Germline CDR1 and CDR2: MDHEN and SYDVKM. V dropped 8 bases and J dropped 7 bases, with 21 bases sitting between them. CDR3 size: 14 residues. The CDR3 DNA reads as TGTGCCAGCGGCTCAGGGAGTACGGGTATTGAGCAGTACTTC. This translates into CASGSGSTGIEQYF.